This section outlines one T cell receptor (beta chain) sequence together with its context. Its specificity is not known. Cultured cells yielded isolated CD4+ T cells after around 10 days. Each participant received a vaccine that was either BNT162b2 or mRNA-1273, given as two doses. Vaccinees lacked prior SARS-CoV-2 infection and tested negative for nucleocapsid antibodies. CDR1 and CDR2 from the germline V gene are SEHNR and FQNEAQ (reference sequence). V was cut by 4 bases and J by 12 bases, with 17 bases left in between. This CDR3 is 13 amino acids long. This sample is drawn from a study of vaccination effects on CD4 cells after COVID-19. Study findings and constraints: Researchers report that only 1 of 255 vaccine-induced clones in healthy vaccinees cross-reacted with common cold coronaviruses. The study had few convalescent patients and no early post-infection timepoints.

Clones were read by immunoSEQ multiplex PCR, and TCRdb kept only the in-frame ones, dropping some. The table lists some 69,000 clones, around 73% of them singletons. The clonotype was recovered from a human donor who received a COVID-19 vaccine. The sample was CD4+ T cells from PBMCs cultured without peptide, taken after COVID-19 vaccination. The J gene is TRBJ2-3, the V gene TRBV7-9, with D tentatively TRBD2 (5 bases). CDR3 sequence reads: CASSSSGLERQYF. In DNA, the CDR3 is TGTGCCAGCAGCTCCTCAGGACTGGAGCGTCAGTATTTT.